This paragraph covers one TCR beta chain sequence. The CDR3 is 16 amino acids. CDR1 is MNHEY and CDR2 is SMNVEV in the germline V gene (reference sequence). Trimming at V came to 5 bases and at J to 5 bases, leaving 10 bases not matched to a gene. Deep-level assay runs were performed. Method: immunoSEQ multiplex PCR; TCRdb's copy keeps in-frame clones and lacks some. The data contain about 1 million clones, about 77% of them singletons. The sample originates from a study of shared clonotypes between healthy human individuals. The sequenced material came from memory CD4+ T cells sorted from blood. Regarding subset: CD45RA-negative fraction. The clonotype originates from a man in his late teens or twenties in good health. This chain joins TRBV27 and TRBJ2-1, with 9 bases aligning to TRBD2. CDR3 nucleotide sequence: TGTGCCAGCAGTACCCCAACTAGCGGGTCCAACAATGAGCAGTTCTTC. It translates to CASSTPTSGSNNEQFF.